The 15 T cell receptor beta chains reported below all come from one sample, sequenced in a study of human T cells and chemical hapten exposure (dated by TCRdb to the early 2020s). The sample's time point, from its label and the paper: pre-sensitization, week 0. The sample's treatment or condition, from its label and the paper: therapeutic diphenylcyclopropenone sensitization with weekly scalp DPC. The library was made by RACE. This sample was sequenced with a NextSeq 500. TCRdb reprocessed the public reads (quality trimming at Q25 with fastp, clone calling with MiXCR) and kept in-frame beta chains. CDR3 protein duplicates are merged, each entry listing the most common genes and DNA. The sample includes around 380,000 distinct CDR3 sequences, with about 5.4% observed a single time. The ten largest account for less than 9% of the sample. Here the sequenced sample was whole blood, taken in connection with sensitization to the hapten diphenylcyclopropenone (DPC). These receptors were taken from a woman under 30 with alopecia areata. Some clones in this sample may be carry-over from other donors' samples.

In the case of this clonotype: The CDR3 end shows no conserved phenylalanine or tryptophan, and so a read error is likely. The V and J genes are TRBV5-6 and TRBJ1-1; D remains ambiguous. The CDR3 is 11 amino acids. From germline, CDR1 is SGHDT and CDR2 YYEEEE. The germline V and J ends were trimmed by 4 bases and 2 bases, with 3 bases remaining between them. The CDR3 protein is CASSGNTEAFC. CDR3 DNA: TGTGCCAGCAGCGGTAACACTGAAGCTTTCTGT.

This clonotype was seen at least ten times. This chain links TRBV28 with TRBJ1-5, with 7 positions matching TRBD1. V was pared by 7 bases and J by 5 bases, with 8 bases of the junction left unmatched. The CDR3 has 14 residues. Per germline, CDR1 MDHEN and CDR2 SYDVKM. The CDR3 here is CASTTGDQDQPQHF. CDR3 in DNA: TGTGCCAGCACCACAGGGGACCAGGATCAGCCCCAGCATTTT.

The V and J genes are TRBV6-2 or TRBV6-3 and TRBJ1-2, with a weak D call TRBD1 (5 bases). This CDR3 is built from 12 residues. Germline CDR1 is MNHEY and CDR2 is SVGEGT. Trimming took 6 bases from V and 8 from J, leaving 13 bases between them. The CDR3 bases are TGTGCCAGCAGACACGAGGGGACCGGCTACACCTTC. As protein: CASRHEGTGYTF.

This clonotype was detected a few times. The V call is TRBV4-1, the J call TRBJ2-7, with D perhaps matching TRBD2 (6 bases). CDR1 and CDR2 from the germline V gene are MGHRA and YSYEKL. The V and J ends lost 0 bases and 0 bases respectively, with 12 bases between them. The CDR3 runs to 16 residues. The CDR3 region has the DNA TGCGCCAGCAGCCAAGATAGCCCCGGGAGCTCCTACGAGCAGTACTTC. Its protein product is CASSQDSPGSSYEQYF.

The chain uses TRBV10-3 and TRBJ2-1; D is possibly TRBD1 (7 bases). Looked up from germline, CDR1 is ENHRY and CDR2 is SYGVKD. The CDR3 is 15 amino acids. The V end lost 7 bases, the J end lost 5 bases, and 18 bases lay between the germline ends. Here the CDR3 reads CAIKQQGGVDNEQFF. The CDR3 DNA follows: TGTGCCATCAAGCAGCAGGGGGGTGTGGACAATGAGCAGTTCTTC.

This clonotype was seen many times. The chain has TRBV4-3 and TRBJ2-3, with a weak D call TRBD2 (6 bases). V dropped 0 bases and J dropped 5 bases, with 18 bases sitting between them. Per germline, CDR1 LGHNA and CDR2 YSLEER. This CDR3 has 17 residues. CDR3: CASSQDPGGSGRDTQYF. The CDR3 DNA sequence: TGCGCCAGCAGCCAAGATCCCGGGGGTTCGGGGAGAGATACGCAGTATTTT.

The V call is TRBV6-5, the J call TRBJ2-2, with no clear D. Trimming cost V 7 bases and J 3 bases, with 15 bases left between them. The CDR3 is 15 residues long. Germline CDR1 reads MNHEY; CDR2 reads SVGAGI. The CDR3 loop reads CASTPSGPHTGELFF. The CDR3 coding sequence is TGTGCCAGCACCCCAAGTGGCCCGCACACCGGGGAGCTGTTTTTT.

This clonotype was seen a few times. This chain links TRBV14 with TRBJ2-7, with D maybe TRBD1 (6 bases). Germline V lookup: CDR1 SGHDN, CDR2 FVKESK. The CDR3 is 15 residues long. Trimming stripped 0 bases from V and 2 bases from J, with 11 bases between. Written as DNA, the CDR3 is TGTGCCAGCAGCCAAGAGTGGAACAGGGCCTACGAGCAGTACTTC. This translates into CASSQEWNRAYEQYF.

This clonotype was observed at least ten times. The chain recombines TRBV29-1 with TRBJ1-2; a weak D match, TRBD1 (6 bases). V was clipped by 4 bases and J by 3 bases, with 12 bases between them. CDR1 and CDR2 (germline): SQVTM, ANQGSEA. The CDR3 consists of 13 residues. The CDR3 sequence: CSVAPGVHYGYTF. As DNA, the CDR3 is TGCAGCGTTGCCCCAGGGGTACACTATGGCTACACCTTC.

This clonotype was detected ten times or more. This rearrangement joins TRBV28 to TRBJ1-3; TRBD1 matches 8 bases. Germline CDR1 MDHEN, CDR2 SYDVKM. This CDR3 region has 18 residues. J lost 3 bases, V lost 3 bases, and 13 bases had no gene match. CDR3: CASSFSPGTGVNGNTIYF. The DNA of the CDR3 is TGTGCCAGCAGTTTCTCCCCTGGGACAGGTGTAAATGGAAACACCATATATTTT.

The chain employs TRBV10-3 and TRBJ1-6; maybe TRBD1 (5 bases). The V gene lost 6 bases and the J gene lost 6 bases, with 12 bases spanning the gap. The CDR3 is made up of 14 amino acids. Per germline, CDR1 ENHRY and CDR2 SYGVKD. The CDR3 sequence: CAISPAGSNSPLHF. The DNA of the CDR3 is TGTGCCATCAGCCCCGCAGGGTCTAATTCACCCCTCCACTTT.

The J gene is TRBJ1-1, the V gene TRBV13; D possibly corresponds to TRBD1 (5 bases). Germline CDR1 reads PRHDT; CDR2 reads FYEKMQ (reference sequence). Trimming stripped 5 bases from V and 2 bases from J, with 18 bases between. This CDR3 region has 16 residues. CDR3 loop: CASSPRLGPINTEAFF. Written as DNA, the CDR3 is TGTGCCAGCAGCCCCCGCCTGGGACCGATAAACACTGAAGCTTTCTTT.

This clonotype occurred a few times. The chain joins TRBV9 to TRBJ1-5; no reliable D call. The CDR3 loop spans 14 amino acids. CDR1 SGDLS and CDR2 YYNGEE come from the germline V gene. Between the trimmed V and J ends, which lost 0 bases and 1 base, there was a span of 5 bases. CDR3 nucleotide sequence: TGTGCCAGCAGCGTAGGTCTGAGCAATCAGCCCCAGCATTTT. Protein sequence: CASSVGLSNQPQHF.

This clonotype was counted between two and nine times. The V call is TRBV3-1, the J call TRBJ1-4; D remains ambiguous. Germline CDR1 and CDR2: LGHDT and YNNKEL (reference sequence). There are 15 residues in the CDR3. With 4 bases removed from V and 4 bases from J, the gap between germline ends came to 13 bases. The CDR3 is CASSPPGRSNEKLFF. The CDR3 nucleotides read TGTGCCAGCAGCCCGCCGGGGAGGAGTAATGAAAAACTGTTTTTT.

This clonotype has only a few counts. The rearrangement links TRBV4-1 to TRBJ1-1; no firm D call. The CDR3 covers 15 residues. The germline V gene encodes CDR1 MGHRA and CDR2 YSYEKL. Trimming stripped 1 base from V and 0 bases from J, with 9 bases between. DNA of the CDR3: TGCGCCAGCAGCCAAGGCACAGCAATGAACACTGAAGCTTTCTTT. It is translated as CASSQGTAMNTEAFF.